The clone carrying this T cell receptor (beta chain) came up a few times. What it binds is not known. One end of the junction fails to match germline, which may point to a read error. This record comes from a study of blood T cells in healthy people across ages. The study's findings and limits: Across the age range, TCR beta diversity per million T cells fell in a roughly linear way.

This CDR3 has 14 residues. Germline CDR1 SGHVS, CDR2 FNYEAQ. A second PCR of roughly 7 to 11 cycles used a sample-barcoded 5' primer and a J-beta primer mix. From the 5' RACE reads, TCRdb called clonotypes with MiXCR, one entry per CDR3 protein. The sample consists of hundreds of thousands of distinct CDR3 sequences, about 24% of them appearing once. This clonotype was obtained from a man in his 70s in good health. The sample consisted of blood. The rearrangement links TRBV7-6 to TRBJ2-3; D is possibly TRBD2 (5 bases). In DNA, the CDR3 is TGTGCCAGCAGCTCAGGACTGTCCACAGATACGCGGTATTTT. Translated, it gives CASSSGLSTDTRYF.